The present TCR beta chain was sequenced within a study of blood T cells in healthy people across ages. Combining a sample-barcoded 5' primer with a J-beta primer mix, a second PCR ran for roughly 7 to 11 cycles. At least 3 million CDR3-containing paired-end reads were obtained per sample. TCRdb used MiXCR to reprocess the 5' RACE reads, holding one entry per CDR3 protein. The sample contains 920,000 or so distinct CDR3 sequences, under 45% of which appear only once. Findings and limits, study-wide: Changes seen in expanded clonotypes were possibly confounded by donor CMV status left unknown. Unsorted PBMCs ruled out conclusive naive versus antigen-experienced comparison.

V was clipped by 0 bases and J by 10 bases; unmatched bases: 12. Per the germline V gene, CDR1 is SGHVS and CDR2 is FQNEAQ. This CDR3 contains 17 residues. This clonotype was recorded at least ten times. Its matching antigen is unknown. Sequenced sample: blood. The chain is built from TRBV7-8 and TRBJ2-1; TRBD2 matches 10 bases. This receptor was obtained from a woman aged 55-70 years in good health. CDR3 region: CASSLASGSGRPLEQFF. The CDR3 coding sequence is TGTGCCAGCAGCTTAGCGTCCGGTAGCGGGAGGCCGTTGGAGCAGTTCTTC.